The text below deals with one TCR beta chain. Antigen unknown. This sample stems from a study of T-cell memory formation after mild COVID-19. The wider study: TCR clusters were mostly donor specific. General study findings and limits: Some clones that responded turned up in pre-infection memory, which suggests that cross-reactive memory joined in. Clones contracting day 15 to 85 were balanced CD4/CD8; later expanders leaned CD4+.

TCRdb independently ran MiXCR on the 5' RACE reads; one entry per CDR3 protein. The sample has more than 350,000 distinct CDR3 sequences, approximately 15% seen once. The receptor was isolated from a man younger than 30 who had mild COVID-19 (a few samples of this study predate the infection). Cell type and time point are not known. Sequenced input: PBMCs or a T cell subset sorted from them (not recorded which).

The CDR3 DNA reads as TGTGCCAGCAGCTTCCCAGGACCTGCCTCTCAAGAGACCCAGTACTTC. It specifies CASSFPGPASQETQYF. The chain is built from TRBV7-2 and TRBJ2-5, with unresolved D. Germline V gene lookup returns CDR1 SGHTA and CDR2 FQGNSA. Deletions cut 3 bases from V and 2 bases from J, with 16 bases between. The CDR3 spans 16 residues.